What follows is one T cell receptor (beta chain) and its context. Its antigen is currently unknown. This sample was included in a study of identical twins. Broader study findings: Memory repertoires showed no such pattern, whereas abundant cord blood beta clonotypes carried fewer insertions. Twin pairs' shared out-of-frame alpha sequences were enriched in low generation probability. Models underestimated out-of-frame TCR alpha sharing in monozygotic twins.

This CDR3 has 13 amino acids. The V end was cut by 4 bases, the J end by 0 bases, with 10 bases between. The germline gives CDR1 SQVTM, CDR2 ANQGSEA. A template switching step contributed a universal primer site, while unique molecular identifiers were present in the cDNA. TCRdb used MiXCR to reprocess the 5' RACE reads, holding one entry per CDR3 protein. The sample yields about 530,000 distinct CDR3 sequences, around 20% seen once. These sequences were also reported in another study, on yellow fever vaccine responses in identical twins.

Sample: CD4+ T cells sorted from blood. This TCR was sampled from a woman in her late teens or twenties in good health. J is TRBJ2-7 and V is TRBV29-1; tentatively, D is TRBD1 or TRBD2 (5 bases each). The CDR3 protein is CSVGDLSSYEQYF. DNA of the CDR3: TGCAGCGTTGGGGACCTGAGCTCCTACGAGCAGTACTTC.